Below, 25 T cell receptor beta chains from the same sample are listed, as sequenced in a study of PD-L1 blockade in urothelial cancer. Only in-frame clones appear in the TCRdb table, and some are missing; sequencing was by immunoSEQ multiplex PCR. The sample lists fewer than 30,000 clones; roughly 83% were seen once. Sequencing used PBMCs, obtained around atezolizumab (anti-PD-L1) treatment. The receptors were gathered from a man between 65 and 79 years old with urothelial cancer.

The chain uses TRBV19 and TRBJ2-7; D might be TRBD2 (6 bases). The CDR3 loop spans 15 amino acids. Germline assignment: CDR1 LNHDA and CDR2 SQIVND (reference sequence). V dropped 4 bases and J dropped 0 bases, with 13 bases sitting between them. For the CDR3, the DNA is TGTGCCAGTAGTACCCAGGGAGGTCCCTCCTACGAGCAGTACTTC. Its protein is CASSTQGGPSYEQYF.

The genes are TRBV28 and TRBJ2-6; 7 bases are a match to TRBD1. The ends lost 2 bases at V and 2 bases at J; junction bases unmatched: 12. Germline assignment: CDR1 MDHEN and CDR2 SYDVKM. This CDR3 is 19 amino acids long. Here the CDR3 DNA reads TGTGCCAGCAGTTTAACACCTCTTAGGGACAGCGCTGGGGCCAACGTCCTGACTTTC. It yields the protein CASSLTPLRDSAGANVLTF. Filled out from reference TRBV28 and TRBJ2-6, the complete variable domain reads DVKVTQSSRYLVKRTGEKVFLECVQDMDHENMFWYRQDPGLGLRLIYFSYDVKMKEKGDIPEGYSVSREKKERFSLILESASTNQTSMYLCASSLTPLRDSAGANVLTFGAGSRLTVL.

This chain uses TRBV27 with TRBJ2-7, with D perhaps matching TRBD2 (5 bases). Trimming removed 8 bases from V and 3 bases from J, with 20 bases in between. CDR1 is MNHEY, CDR2 SMNVEV, per germline (reference sequence). The CDR3 covers 15 residues. The CDR3 sequence: CASHQAGGRHYEQYF. DNA for the CDR3: TGTGCCAGCCATCAGGCGGGCGGAAGACACTACGAGCAGTACTTC.

This chain uses TRBV6-5 with TRBJ2-7, with TRBD1 identical over 7 bases. With V trimmed by 3 bases and J by 6 bases, 5 bases remained unmatched. This CDR3 spans 13 amino acids. Germline values: CDR1 MNHEY, CDR2 SVGAGI. CDR3 sequence: CASSYNRGAEQYF. CDR3 nucleotides: TGTGCCAGCAGTTATAACAGGGGAGCCGAGCAGTACTTC.

The sample holds a few counts of this clone. The rearrangement links TRBV5-6 to TRBJ2-3; D may be TRBD2 (5 bases). Germline CDR1 is SGHDT and CDR2 is YYEEEE. The germline V and J ends were trimmed by 4 bases and 3 bases, with 9 bases remaining between them. This CDR3 region has 13 residues. CDR3: CASSPPGTDTQYF. In nucleotides, the CDR3 is TGTGCCAGCAGCCCCCCGGGGACAGATACGCAGTATTTT.

In this sample, this clone turned up once. The chain uses TRBV5-1 and TRBJ1-1; possibly TRBD1 for D (5 bases). From germline, CDR1 is SGHRS and CDR2 YFSETQ. V lost 4 bases and J lost 9, with 16 bases in between. CDR3 length: 13 residues. CDR3 nucleotides: TGCGCCAGCAGCAACCCCCCCGGGGGAAAAGCTTTCTTT. Translating it yields CASSNPPGGKAFF.

This chain connects TRBV11-3 to TRBJ2-7; no clear D. The germline gives CDR1 SGHNT, CDR2 YENEEA. The V end was cut by 2 bases, the J end by 4 bases, with 12 bases between. This CDR3 is 14 amino acids long. CDR3 loop: CASSLTPASYEQYF. The DNA of the CDR3 is TGTGCCAGCAGCTTAACTCCAGCGTCGTACGAGCAGTACTTC.

The chain couples TRBV6-4 to TRBJ1-2, with 7 bases aligning to TRBD1. Germline trimming cut 8 bases from V and 7 bases from J; bases unmatched to any gene: 13. This CDR3 spans 14 amino acids. The germline V gene has CDR1 MRHNA and CDR2 SNTAGT. CDR3 loop: CASGGTEHGGGYTF. The CDR3 DNA is TGTGCCAGCGGGGGGACAGAACACGGTGGTGGCTACACCTTC.

CDR3 nucleotide sequence: TGCGCCAGCAGCCGTTTGACGGGACAGGGTGGGCAGTTCTTC. Its translation: CASSRLTGQGGQFF. The chain is built from TRBV4-1 and TRBJ2-1; 9 bases are shared with TRBD1. V lost 4 bases, J lost 12 bases, and 10 bases stayed unmatched. This CDR3 comprises 14 residues. Germline V gene sequence: CDR1 MGHRA, CDR2 YSYEKL.

This chain links TRBV11-2 with TRBJ2-3; D is ambiguous. The length of the CDR3 is 13 residues. Germline V gene sequence: CDR1 SGHAT, CDR2 FQNNGV. Deletions cut 1 base from V and 6 bases from J, with 8 bases between. The CDR3 is CASSLGPADTQYF. Here the CDR3 DNA reads TGTGCCAGCAGCTTAGGTCCAGCGGATACGCAGTATTTT.

The CDR3 here is CASKTDDYQPQHF. The CDR3 bases are TGTGCCAGTAAGACAGACGACTATCAGCCCCAGCATTTT. The gene calls are TRBV19 and TRBJ1-5; the D gene is possibly TRBD1 (5 bases). The CDR3 is made up of 13 amino acids. Germline values: CDR1 LNHDA, CDR2 SQIVND (reference sequence). Trimming cost V 7 bases and J 5 bases, with 12 bases left between them.

This clone is deemed large. This sequence joins TRBV5-1 and TRBJ2-5; 9 bases match TRBD1. CDR1 and CDR2 from the germline V gene are SGHRS and YFSETQ. The CDR3 covers 15 residues. V was clipped by 4 bases and J by 5 bases; unmatched bases: 9. DNA of the CDR3: TGCGCCAGCAGCGACGGGACAGGGAGGGCGGAGACCCAGTACTTC. Amino acids: CASSDGTGRAETQYF.

The rearrangement uses TRBV18 and TRBJ1-5; 8 nucleotides align to TRBD1. Germline CDR1 KGHSH, CDR2 LQKENI. Germline trimming cut 4 bases from V and 7 bases from J; bases unmatched to any gene: 12. CDR3 size: 16 residues. CDR3 sequence reads: CASSLSGQGRGQPQHF. The CDR3, as DNA: TGTGCCAGCTCACTTTCTGGACAGGGCAGAGGGCAGCCCCAGCATTTT. Together with reference TRBV18 and TRBJ1-5, the CDR3 gives the full variable domain: NAGVMQNPRHLVRRRGQEARLRCSPMKGHSHVYWYRQLPEEGLKFMVYLQKENIIDESGMPKERFSAEFPKEGPSILRIQQVVRGDSAAYFCASSLSGQGRGQPQHFGDGTRLSIL.

V gene TRBV15 combines with J gene TRBJ2-1; no firm D call. CDR1 is LNHNV, CDR2 YYDKDF, per germline (reference sequence). V lost 5 bases, J lost 6 bases, and 14 bases lay in between. This CDR3 comprises 14 residues. CDR3 loop: CATSRPIRVNEQFF. CDR3 bases: TGTGCCACCAGCCGTCCTATTCGAGTCAATGAGCAGTTCTTC.

V usage is TRBV5-1 and J usage is TRBJ2-7, with D unresolved. Deletions cut 3 bases from V and 2 bases from J, with 6 bases between. The CDR3 spans 12 residues. CDR1 and CDR2 from the germline V gene are SGHRS and YFSETQ. CDR3 region: CASSSNPYEQYF. CDR3 DNA: TGCGCCAGCAGCTCTAATCCCTACGAGCAGTACTTC.

This clone was recorded only once. The chain has TRBV30 and TRBJ2-3; D may be TRBD2 (6 bases). Looked up from germline, CDR1 is GTSNPN and CDR2 is SVGIG (reference sequence). CDR3 length: 14 amino acids. V lost 0 bases and J 1 base, leaving 8 bases between the germline ends. Here the CDR3 reads CAWSVASGTDTQYF. CDR3 sequence (DNA): TGTGCCTGGAGTGTAGCTAGCGGCACAGATACGCAGTATTTT.

The table lists this clone with a few counts. This chain uses TRBV5-4 with TRBJ1-2; 8 bases match TRBD1. The V and J ends lost 4 bases and 4 bases, in that order; junction bases with no gene match: 6. This CDR3 spans 14 amino acids. CDR1 SGHNT and CDR2 YYREEE come from the germline V gene (reference sequence). The CDR3 DNA reads as TGTGCCAGCAGCCTGCGACAGGGGACCTATGGCTACACCTTC. Its translation: CASSLRQGTYGYTF.

Worth noting for this clone: Relative to the germline gene, one junction end is altered; a read error may explain this. The J gene is TRBJ1-1, the V gene TRBV30, with TRBD1 matching 8 bases. CDR3 length: 16 residues. Germline CDR1 GTSNPN, CDR2 SVGIG (reference sequence). CDR3 DNA sequence: TGTGCCTGGAGTGGGGGCGAGACAGGGGTGAATACTGAAGCTTTCTTT. Residues: CAWSGGETGVNTEAFF.

The chain recombines TRBV7-9 with TRBJ2-1; 8 nucleotides match TRBD1. CDR3 length: 17 amino acids. Trimming removed 5 bases from V and 6 bases from J; junction bases left unmatched: 15. Germline CDR1 is SEHNR and CDR2 is FQNEAQ (reference sequence). The CDR3 protein is CASSPLEGQVRVNEQFF. In DNA form, the CDR3 reads TGTGCCAGCAGCCCCCTTGAGGGACAGGTCCGGGTCAATGAGCAGTTCTTC. The full variable domain, completed using reference TRBV7-9 and TRBJ2-1, is DTGVSQNPRHKITKRGQNVTFRCDPISEHNRLYWYRQTLGQGPEFLTYFQNEAQLEKSRLLSDRFSAERPKGSFSTLEIQRTEQGDSAMYLCASSPLEGQVRVNEQFFGPGTRLTVL.

This clone was seen once. The chain uses TRBV13 and TRBJ1-2, with D tentatively TRBD1 (5 bases). CDR3 size: 13 residues. Germline V gene sequence: CDR1 PRHDT, CDR2 FYEKMQ (reference sequence). The V end was cut by 0 bases, the J end by 5 bases, with 7 bases between. CDR3 sequence: CASSLGQVYGYTF. In nucleotides, the CDR3 is TGTGCCAGCAGCTTAGGACAGGTATATGGCTACACCTTC.

This clone was observed a single time. V gene TRBV9 combines with J gene TRBJ2-3; a weak D match, TRBD2 (6 bases). Germline CDR1 is SGDLS and CDR2 is YYNGEE. The V and J ends lost 3 bases and 3 bases respectively, with 11 bases between them. This CDR3 comprises 14 residues. CDR3 sequence reads: CASSAGLQTDTQYF. CDR3 nucleotide sequence: TGTGCCAGCAGCGCGGGACTTCAAACAGATACGCAGTATTTT.

CDR3 residues: CASSPRDSVYGYTF. CDR3 DNA: TGTGCCAGCAGCCCGCGGGACAGCGTCTATGGCTACACCTTC. V is TRBV11-2 and J is TRBJ1-2, with 7 bases that match TRBD1. Germline CDR1 SGHAT, CDR2 FQNNGV. The CDR3 has 14 residues. V dropped 5 bases and J dropped 4; count of bases not matched to a gene: 7.

The chain couples TRBV4-1 to TRBJ2-1; D may be TRBD1 (5 bases). Germline assignment: CDR1 MGHRA and CDR2 YSYEKL. CDR3 length: 15 amino acids. Between the trimmed V and J ends, which lost 1 base and 9 bases, there was a span of 16 bases. CDR3 DNA: TGCGCCAGCAGCCAAGGGGCCCTTGGTACAGGTGAGCAGTTCTTC. Amino acids: CASSQGALGTGEQFF.

The rearrangement links TRBV27 to TRBJ2-2, with 13 bases matching TRBD2. J gave up 1 base and V 6 bases, and 5 bases lay outside the gene matches. This CDR3 is built from 17 residues. Germline lookup yields CDR1 MNHEY and CDR2 SMNVEV (reference sequence). The CDR3 here is CASSRTSGRRNTGELFF. As DNA, the CDR3 is TGTGCCAGCAGCCGGACTAGCGGGAGAAGGAACACCGGGGAGCTGTTTTTT.

The chain has TRBV6-6 and TRBJ1-4; 10 nucleotides line up with TRBD1. The CDR3 is made up of 14 amino acids. J was trimmed by 8 bases and V by 7 bases; bases with no gene match: 7. The germline V gene has CDR1 MNHNY and CDR2 SVGAGI (reference sequence). The CDR3 region has the DNA TGTGCCAGCACCCCGGACAGGGGGAAGGAAAAACTGTTTTTT. This translates into CASTPDRGKEKLFF.